The 16 T cell receptor beta chains reported below all come from one sample, sequenced in a study of CD8+ T cells in alopecia areata. In each case, RNA was isolated and then reverse transcribed into cDNA as the sequencing template. Measured with immunoSEQ multiplex PCR; TCRdb has only the in-frame clones, and not every one. The table records about 140,000 clones, 85% to 90% of them present only once. The treatment is: oral pan-JAK inhibitor, 5-10 mg twice daily. Sequenced material: CD8+ T cells sorted from blood, taken at week 4, from a patient treated with tofacitinib. These receptors were collected from a human donor with alopecia areata.

The genes are TRBV2 and TRBJ2-3; no reliable D call. Germline CDR1 is SNHLY and CDR2 is FYNNEI. V lost 3 bases and J 1 base, leaving 2 bases between the germline ends. The CDR3 consists of 12 residues. The CDR3 sequence is CASSDGTDTQYF. Here the CDR3 DNA reads TGTGCCAGCAGTGACGGCACAGATACGCAGTATTTT.

The genes are TRBV30 and TRBJ2-1, with D possibly TRBD2 on 7 matching bases. The V and J ends lost 2 bases and 5 bases respectively, with 10 bases between them. The CDR3 length is 13 residues. The germline V gene has CDR1 GTSNPN and CDR2 SVGIG (reference sequence). As DNA, the CDR3 is TGTGCCTGGAGTCAAGGGGGGGACAATGAGCAGTTCTTC. Amino acids: CAWSQGGDNEQFF.

J is TRBJ2-1 and V is TRBV5-4; no firm D call. There are 12 residues in the CDR3. The germline V gene has CDR1 SGHNT and CDR2 YYREEE (reference sequence). V was clipped by 2 bases and J by 16 bases, with 16 bases between them. The CDR3 here is CASSFLGRPFFF. Here the CDR3 DNA reads TGTGCCAGCAGCTTCCTTGGACGGCCGTTCTTCTTC.

This clone appeared once. The chain joins TRBV29-1 to TRBJ2-7; the match to TRBD1 covers 8 bases. With V trimmed by 4 bases and J by 6 bases, 8 bases remained unmatched. The CDR3 sequence is 13 residues long. The germline V gene encodes CDR1 SQVTM and CDR2 ANQGSEA. This chain's CDR3 is CSVGGRGRSEQYF. The CDR3 DNA is TGCAGCGTTGGGGGCAGGGGGCGCAGCGAGCAGTACTTC.

The gene calls are TRBV9 and TRBJ2-7, with TRBD2 as a possible D gene (6 bases). Trimming cost V 4 bases and J 0 bases, with 14 bases left between them. The CDR3 covers 15 residues. Per germline, CDR1 SGDLS and CDR2 YYNGEE. CDR3 in DNA: TGTGCCAGCAGCCCTCATGGGGGGAGCTCCTACGAGCAGTACTTC. Amino acids: CASSPHGGSSYEQYF. Looking up the rest from reference TRBV9 and TRBJ2-7 gives the full variable domain: DSGVTQTPKHLITATGQRVTLRCSPRSGDLSVYWYQQSLDQGLQFLIQYYNGEERAKGNILERFSAQQFPDLHSELNLSSLELGDSALYFCASSPHGGSSYEQYFGPGTRLTVT.

The rearrangement joins TRBV25-1 to TRBJ1-2; D may be TRBD1 (5 bases). Per the germline V gene, CDR1 is MGHDK and CDR2 is SYGVNS. Trimming shortened V by 3 bases and J by 2 bases, and 13 bases separated the two germline ends. This CDR3 spans 15 amino acids. The CDR3 reads CASSDIRGFNYGYTF. In nucleotides, the CDR3 is TGTGCCAGCAGTGATATTAGGGGATTCAACTATGGCTACACCTTC.

A note on this clone: The same CDR3 arises from other DNA sequences in this sample as well. The chain combines TRBV27 with TRBJ2-5; D is unclear. The germline gives CDR1 MNHEY, CDR2 SMNVEV (reference sequence). V gave up 3 bases and J gave up 5 bases, with 4 bases separating them. This CDR3 is built from 11 residues. CDR3 sequence: CASSLGETQYF. DNA for the CDR3: TGTGCCAGCAGTTTGGGGGAGACCCAGTACTTC.

The V and J genes are TRBV4-1 and TRBJ1-1; no definite D call. The CDR3 totals 14 residues. V was pared by 0 bases and J by 6 bases, with 11 bases between. CDR1 and CDR2 from the germline V gene are MGHRA and YSYEKL. CDR3 nucleotides: TGCGCCAGCAGCCAAGATATAGGTGGGGCTGAAGCTTTCTTT. It translates to CASSQDIGGAEAFF.

V and J are TRBV29-1 and TRBJ1-1; perhaps TRBD1 as D (6 bases). This CDR3 comprises 14 residues. V lost 4 bases, J lost 5 bases, and 17 bases lay in between. Germline loops: CDR1 SQVTM, CDR2 ANQGSEA. DNA of the CDR3: TGCAGCGTTGGAGGGGTGGGGGCGAGAACTGAAGCTTTCTTT. Translated, it gives CSVGGVGARTEAFF. The entire variable domain, with the rest obtained from reference TRBV29-1 and TRBJ1-1, is as follows: SAVISQKPSRDICQRGTSLTIQCQVDSQVTMMFWYRQQPGQSLTLIATANQGSEATYESGFVIDKFPISRPNLTFSTLTVSNMSPEDSSIYLCSVGGVGARTEAFFGQGTRLTVV.

Turning to this clone: Other nucleotide sequences in the sample specify the same CDR3. The V gene is TRBV4-1, the J gene TRBJ2-7; 8 nucleotides match TRBD1. Per the germline V gene, CDR1 is MGHRA and CDR2 is YSYEKL. The CDR3 extends over 15 amino acids. With V trimmed by 0 bases and J by 4 bases, 5 bases remained unmatched. The CDR3 sequence is CASSQESRGRYEQYF. The CDR3 DNA is TGCGCCAGCAGCCAAGAATCCAGGGGGCGTTACGAGCAGTACTTC.

J is TRBJ2-7 and V is TRBV25-1; no definite D call. The length of the CDR3 is 13 residues. Germline V gene sequence: CDR1 MGHDK, CDR2 SYGVNS. V lost 5 bases and J lost 0, with 8 bases in between. The CDR3 sequence is CASSQENSYEQYF. In nucleotides, the CDR3 is TGTGCCAGCAGTCAGGAAAACTCCTACGAGCAGTACTTC.

V and J are TRBV2 and TRBJ2-1, with D perhaps matching TRBD2 (5 bases). V dropped 7 bases and J dropped 10 bases, with 14 bases sitting between them. This CDR3 region has 12 residues. Germline CDR1 reads SNHLY; CDR2 reads FYNNEI. Written as DNA, the CDR3 is TGTGCCAGCACTAAGGACTTGACAGAGCAGTTCTTC. The encoded protein is CASTKDLTEQFF.

The chain couples TRBV6-5 to TRBJ1-1; D gene uncertain. Germline V CDR1 and CDR2: MNHEY, SVGAGI. CDR3 size: 11 residues. V lost 7 bases and J lost 7, with 10 bases in between. DNA for the CDR3: TGTGCCAGCATTCGGGGTTTTGAAGCTTTCTTT. Encoded protein: CASIRGFEAFF.

This clone was detected once. The J gene is TRBJ2-7, the V gene TRBV7-6, with TRBD2 matching over 12 bases. The junction had 8 bases not matched to a gene; V was cut back by 5 bases and J by 6 bases. The CDR3 contains 15 residues. The germline V gene encodes CDR1 SGHVS and CDR2 FNYEAQ. The CDR3 loop is CASSQKTSGRIEQYF. CDR3 nucleotide sequence: TGTGCCAGCAGCCAAAAGACTAGCGGGAGAATCGAGCAGTACTTC.

The chain carries TRBV29-1 and TRBJ2-7, with TRBD2 identical over 9 bases. V shed 3 bases and J 1 base; nucleotides not matched to a gene: 1. CDR1 is SQVTM, CDR2 ANQGSEA, per germline. The CDR3 totals 13 residues. The DNA of the CDR3 is TGCAGCGTTGAGACTAGCGGTTCCTACGAGCAGTACTTC. Protein: CSVETSGSYEQYF.

This clone occurred a few times. The rearrangement joins TRBV29-1 to TRBJ2-2; 7 nucleotides align to TRBD2. V lost 7 bases to trimming and J lost 0 bases; unmatched junction nucleotides: 8. The CDR3 loop spans 15 amino acids. CDR1 SQVTM and CDR2 ANQGSEA come from the germline V gene. The CDR3 DNA reads as TGCAGCGCTGATGCGGCGGGGGCGAACACCGGGGAGCTGTTTTTT. Translation gives CSADAAGANTGELFF.